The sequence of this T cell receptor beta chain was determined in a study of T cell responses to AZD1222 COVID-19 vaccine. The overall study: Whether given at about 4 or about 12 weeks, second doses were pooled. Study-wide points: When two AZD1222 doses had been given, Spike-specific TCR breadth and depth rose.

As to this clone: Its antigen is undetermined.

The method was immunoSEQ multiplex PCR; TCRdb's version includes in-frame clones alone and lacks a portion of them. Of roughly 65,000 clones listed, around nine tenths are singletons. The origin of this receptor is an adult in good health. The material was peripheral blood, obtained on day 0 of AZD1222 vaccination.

In nucleotides, the CDR3 is TGTGCCAGCAGCTTGAGAGGGGGGCTCCTCGGTGAGCAGTTCTTC. The encoded protein is CASSLRGGLLGEQFF. The chain is built from TRBV5-6 and TRBJ2-1; D is perhaps TRBD1 or TRBD2 (6 bases each). The germline V gene encodes CDR1 SGHDT and CDR2 YYEEEE. V was pared by 1 base and J by 9 bases, with 17 bases between. CDR3 length: 15 amino acids. The complete variable domain, with remaining parts taken from reference TRBV5-6 and TRBJ2-1, reads DAGVTQSPTHLIKTRGQQVTLRCSPKSGHDTVSWYQQALGQGPQFIFQYYEEEERQRGNFPDRFSGHQFPNYSSELNVNALLLGDSALYLCASSLRGGLLGEQFFGPGTRLTVL.